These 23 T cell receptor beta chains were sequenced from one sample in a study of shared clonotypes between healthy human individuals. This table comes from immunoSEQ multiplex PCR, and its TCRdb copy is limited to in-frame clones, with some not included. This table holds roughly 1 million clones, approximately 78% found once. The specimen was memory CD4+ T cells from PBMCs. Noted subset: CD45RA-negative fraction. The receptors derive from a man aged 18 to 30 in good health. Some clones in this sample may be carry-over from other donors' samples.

Written as DNA, the CDR3 is TGTGCCAGCTCTCCCGACCGGGATGGAAAACTGTTTTTT. Translating it yields CASSPDRDGKLFF. The chain joins TRBV18 to TRBJ1-4, with unresolved D. This CDR3 comprises 13 residues. Germline CDR1 reads KGHSH; CDR2 reads LQKENI. V lost 6 bases, J lost 10 bases, and 15 bases lay in between. Full variable domain (outside the CDR3, taken from reference TRBV18 and TRBJ1-4): NAGVMQNPRHLVRRRGQEARLRCSPMKGHSHVYWYRQLPEEGLKFMVYLQKENIIDESGMPKERFSAEFPKEGPSILRIQQVVRGDSAAYFCASSPDRDGKLFFGSGTQLSVL.

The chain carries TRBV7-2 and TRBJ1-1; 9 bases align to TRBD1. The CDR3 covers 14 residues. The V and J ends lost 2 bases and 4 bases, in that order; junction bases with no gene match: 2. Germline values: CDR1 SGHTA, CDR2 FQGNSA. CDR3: CASSLLQGATEAFF. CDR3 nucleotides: TGTGCCAGCAGCTTACTACAGGGGGCCACTGAAGCTTTCTTT. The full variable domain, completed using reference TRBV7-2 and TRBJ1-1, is GAGVSQSPSNKVTEKGKDVELRCDPISGHTALYWYRQSLGQGLEFLIYFQGNSAPDKSGLPSDRFSAERTGGSVSTLTIQRTQQEDSAVYLCASSLLQGATEAFFGQGTRLTVV.

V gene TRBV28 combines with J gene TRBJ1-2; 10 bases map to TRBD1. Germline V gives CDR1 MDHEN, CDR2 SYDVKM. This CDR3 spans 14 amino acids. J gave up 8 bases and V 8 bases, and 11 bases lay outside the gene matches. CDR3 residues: CASGGGQGNRGYTF. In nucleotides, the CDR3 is TGTGCCAGCGGGGGGGGACAGGGGAATCGAGGCTACACCTTC.

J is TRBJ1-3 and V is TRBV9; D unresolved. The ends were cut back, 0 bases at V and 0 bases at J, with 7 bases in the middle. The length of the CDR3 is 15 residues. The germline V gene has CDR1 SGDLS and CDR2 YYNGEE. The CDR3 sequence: CASSVESNSGNTIYF. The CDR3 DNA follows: TGTGCCAGCAGCGTAGAATCCAACTCTGGAAACACCATATATTTT.

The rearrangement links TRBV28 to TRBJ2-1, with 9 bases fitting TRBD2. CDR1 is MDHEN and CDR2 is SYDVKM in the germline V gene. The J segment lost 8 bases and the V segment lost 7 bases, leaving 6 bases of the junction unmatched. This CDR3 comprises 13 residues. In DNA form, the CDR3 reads TGTGCCAGCATGGCTAGCGGGATATATGAGCAGTTCTTC. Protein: CASMASGIYEQFF.

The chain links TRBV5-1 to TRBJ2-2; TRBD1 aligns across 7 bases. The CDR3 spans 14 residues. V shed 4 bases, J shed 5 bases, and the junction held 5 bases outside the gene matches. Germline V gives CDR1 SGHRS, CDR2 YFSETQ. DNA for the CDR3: TGCGCCAGCAGCCAGGACAGGCCGACCGGGGAGCTGTTTTTT. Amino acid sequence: CASSQDRPTGELFF.

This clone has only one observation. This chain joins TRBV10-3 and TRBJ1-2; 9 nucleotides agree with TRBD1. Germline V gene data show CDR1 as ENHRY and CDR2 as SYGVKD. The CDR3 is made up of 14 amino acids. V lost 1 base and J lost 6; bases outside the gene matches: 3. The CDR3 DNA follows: TGTGCCATCAGTGAGTGGGGGACAGGGAATGGCTACACCTTC. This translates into CAISEWGTGNGYTF.

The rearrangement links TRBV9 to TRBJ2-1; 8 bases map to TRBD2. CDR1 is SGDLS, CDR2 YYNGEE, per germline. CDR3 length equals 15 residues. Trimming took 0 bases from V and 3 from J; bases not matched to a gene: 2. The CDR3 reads CASSVGRGGYNEQFF. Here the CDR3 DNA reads TGTGCCAGCAGCGTAGGCCGGGGGGGCTACAATGAGCAGTTCTTC.

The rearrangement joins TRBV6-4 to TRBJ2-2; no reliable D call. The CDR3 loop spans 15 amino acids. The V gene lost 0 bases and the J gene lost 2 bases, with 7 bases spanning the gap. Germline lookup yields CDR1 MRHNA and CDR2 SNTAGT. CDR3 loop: CASSDSAENTGELFF. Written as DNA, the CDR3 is TGTGCCAGCAGTGACTCAGCAGAAAACACCGGGGAGCTGTTTTTT.

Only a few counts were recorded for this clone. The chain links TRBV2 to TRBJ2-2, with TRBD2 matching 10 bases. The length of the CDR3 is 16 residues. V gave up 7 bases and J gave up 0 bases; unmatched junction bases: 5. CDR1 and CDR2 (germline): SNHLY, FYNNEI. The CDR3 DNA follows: TGTGCCAGCACCCCAGGACTAGCGGCGAACACCGGGGAGCTGTTTTTT. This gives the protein CASTPGLAANTGELFF.

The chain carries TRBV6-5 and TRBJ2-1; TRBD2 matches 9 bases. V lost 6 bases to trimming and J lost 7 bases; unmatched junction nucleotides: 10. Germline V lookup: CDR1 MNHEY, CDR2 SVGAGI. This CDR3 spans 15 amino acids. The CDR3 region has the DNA TGTGCCAGCAGCATAGGGACTAGCAGGGTTAATGAGCAGTTCTTC. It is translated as CASSIGTSRVNEQFF.

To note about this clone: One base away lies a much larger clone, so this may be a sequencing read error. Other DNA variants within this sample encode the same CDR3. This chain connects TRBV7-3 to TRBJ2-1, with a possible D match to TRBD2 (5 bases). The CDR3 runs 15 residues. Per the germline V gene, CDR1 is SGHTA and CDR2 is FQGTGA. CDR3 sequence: CASSLNGGIYNEQFF. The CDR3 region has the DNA TGTGCCAGCAGCTTAAACGGAGGTATTTACAATGAGCAATTCTTC.

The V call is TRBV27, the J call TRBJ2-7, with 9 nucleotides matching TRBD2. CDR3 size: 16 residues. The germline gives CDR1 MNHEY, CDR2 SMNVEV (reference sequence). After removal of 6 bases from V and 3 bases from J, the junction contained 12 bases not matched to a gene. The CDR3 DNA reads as TGTGCCAGCAGCCGCCAACTGAGCGGGAGGCTCTACGAGCAGTACTTC. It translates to CASSRQLSGRLYEQYF.

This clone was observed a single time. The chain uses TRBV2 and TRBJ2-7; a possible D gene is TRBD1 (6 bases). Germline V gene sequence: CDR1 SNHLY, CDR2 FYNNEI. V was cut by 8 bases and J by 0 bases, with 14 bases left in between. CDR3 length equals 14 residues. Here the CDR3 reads CASGRPGDSYEQYF. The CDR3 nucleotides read TGTGCCAGCGGCCGGCCAGGGGACTCCTACGAGCAGTACTTC.

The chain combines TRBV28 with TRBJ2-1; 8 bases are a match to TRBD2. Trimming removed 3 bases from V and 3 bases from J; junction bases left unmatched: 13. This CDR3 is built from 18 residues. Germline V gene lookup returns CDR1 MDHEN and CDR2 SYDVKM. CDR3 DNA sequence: TGTGCCAGCAGTTTTCGAGCGGGAGCTGGGGGACTCTACAATGAGCAGTTCTTC. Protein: CASSFRAGAGGLYNEQFF.

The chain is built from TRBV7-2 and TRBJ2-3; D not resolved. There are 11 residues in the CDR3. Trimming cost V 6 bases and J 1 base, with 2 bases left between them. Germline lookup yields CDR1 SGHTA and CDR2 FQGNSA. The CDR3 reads CASRRTDTQYF. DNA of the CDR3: TGTGCCAGCAGGCGCACAGATACGCAGTATTTT.

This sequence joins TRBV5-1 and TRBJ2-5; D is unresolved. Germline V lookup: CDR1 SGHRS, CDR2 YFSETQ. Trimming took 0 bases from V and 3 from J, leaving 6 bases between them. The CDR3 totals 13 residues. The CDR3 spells CASSLDQEETQYF. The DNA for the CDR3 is TGCGCCAGCAGCTTGGATCAAGAAGAGACCCAGTACTTC.

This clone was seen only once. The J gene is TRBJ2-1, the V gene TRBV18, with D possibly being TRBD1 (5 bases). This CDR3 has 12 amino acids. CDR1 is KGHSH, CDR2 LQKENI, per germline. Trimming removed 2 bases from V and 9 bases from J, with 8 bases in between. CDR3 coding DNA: TGTGCCAGCTCACCAGGGGCAACTGAGCAGTTCTTC. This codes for CASSPGATEQFF.

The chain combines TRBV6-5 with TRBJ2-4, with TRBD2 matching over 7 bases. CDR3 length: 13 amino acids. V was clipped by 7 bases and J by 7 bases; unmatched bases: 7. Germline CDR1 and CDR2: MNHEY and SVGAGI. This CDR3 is CASTGLSGNIQYF. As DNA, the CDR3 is TGTGCCAGCACGGGCCTTAGCGGGAACATTCAGTACTTC.

In DNA, the CDR3 is TGTGCCAGCAGCAGGGGACTAGCGGATGAGCAGTTCTTC. It encodes CASSRGLADEQFF. V usage is TRBV7-2 and J usage is TRBJ2-1; TRBD2 aligns across 11 bases. In germline, CDR1 is SGHTA, CDR2 FQGNSA. V lost 5 bases, J lost 8 bases, and 2 bases stayed unmatched. This CDR3 is 13 amino acids long.

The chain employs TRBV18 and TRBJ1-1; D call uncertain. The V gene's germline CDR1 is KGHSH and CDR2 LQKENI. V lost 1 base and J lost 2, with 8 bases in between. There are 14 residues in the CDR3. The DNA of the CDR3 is TGTGCCAGCTCACCACTTATGCTAAACACTGAAGCTTTCTTT. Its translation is CASSPLMLNTEAFF.

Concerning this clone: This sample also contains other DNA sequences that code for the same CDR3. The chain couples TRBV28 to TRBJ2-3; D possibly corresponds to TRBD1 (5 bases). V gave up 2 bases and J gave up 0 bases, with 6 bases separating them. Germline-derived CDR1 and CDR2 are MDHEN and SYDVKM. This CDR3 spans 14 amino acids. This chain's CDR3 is CASSLQGSTDTQYF. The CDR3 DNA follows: TGTGCCAGCAGTTTACAGGGTAGCACAGATACGCAGTATTTT. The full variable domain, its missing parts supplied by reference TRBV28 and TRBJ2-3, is DVKVTQSSRYLVKRTGEKVFLECVQDMDHENMFWYRQDPGLGLRLIYFSYDVKMKEKGDIPEGYSVSREKKERFSLILESASTNQTSMYLCASSLQGSTDTQYFGPGTRLTVL.

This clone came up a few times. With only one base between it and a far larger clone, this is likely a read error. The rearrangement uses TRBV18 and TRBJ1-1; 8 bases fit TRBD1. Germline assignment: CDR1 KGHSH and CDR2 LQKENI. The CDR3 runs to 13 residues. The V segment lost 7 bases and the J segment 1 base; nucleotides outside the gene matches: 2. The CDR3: CASFQGANTEAFF. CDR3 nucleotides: TGTGCCAGCTTTCAGGGGGCGAACACTGAAGCTTTCTTT.